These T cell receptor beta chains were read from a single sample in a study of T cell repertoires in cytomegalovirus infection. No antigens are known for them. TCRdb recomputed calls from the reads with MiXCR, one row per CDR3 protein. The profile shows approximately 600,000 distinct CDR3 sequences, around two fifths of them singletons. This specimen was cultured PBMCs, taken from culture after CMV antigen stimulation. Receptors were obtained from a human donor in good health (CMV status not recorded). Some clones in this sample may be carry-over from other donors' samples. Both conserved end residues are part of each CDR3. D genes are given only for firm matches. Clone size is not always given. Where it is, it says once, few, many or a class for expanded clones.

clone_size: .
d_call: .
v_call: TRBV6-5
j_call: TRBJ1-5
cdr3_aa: CASSYSVGTQPQHF
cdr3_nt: TGTGCCAGCAGTTACTCGGTAGGGACTCAGCCCCAGCATTTT

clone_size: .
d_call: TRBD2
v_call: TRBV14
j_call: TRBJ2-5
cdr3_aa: CASSQDLAGGETQYF
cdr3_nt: TGTGCCAGCAGCCAAGATCTTGCGGGAGGAGAGACCCAGTACTTC

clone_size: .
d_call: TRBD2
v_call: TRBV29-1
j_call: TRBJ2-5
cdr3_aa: CSVVSSGGEAQYF
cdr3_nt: TGCAGCGTTGTCTCTAGCGGGGGGGAAGCCCAGTACTTC

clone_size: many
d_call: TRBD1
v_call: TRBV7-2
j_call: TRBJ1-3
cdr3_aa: CASSTTGSDGNTIYF
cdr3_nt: TGTGCCAGCAGCACGACAGGGTCTGACGGAAACACCATATATTTT

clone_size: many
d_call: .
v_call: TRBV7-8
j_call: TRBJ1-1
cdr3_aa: CASSSRGDTEAFF
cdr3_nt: TGTGCCAGCAGCTCCAGGGGTGATACTGAAGCTTTCTTT

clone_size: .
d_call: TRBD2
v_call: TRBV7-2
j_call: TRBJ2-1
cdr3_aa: CASSPRGDYNEQFF
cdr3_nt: TGTGCCAGCAGCCCTCGGGGGGACTACAATGAGCAGTTCTTC

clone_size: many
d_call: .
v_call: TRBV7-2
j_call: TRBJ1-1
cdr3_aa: CASSPAGNTEAFF
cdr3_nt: TGTGCCAGCAGCCCGGCGGGGAACACTGAAGCTTTCTTT

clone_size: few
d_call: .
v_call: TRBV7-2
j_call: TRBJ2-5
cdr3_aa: CASSLVATAVQETQYF
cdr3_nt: TGTGCCAGCAGCTTAGTCGCTACAGCGGTACAGGAGACCCAGTACTTC

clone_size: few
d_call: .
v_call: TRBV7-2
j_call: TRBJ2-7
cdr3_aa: CASSSGPEQYF
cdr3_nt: TGTGCCAGCAGCTCGGGCCCCGAGCAGTACTTC

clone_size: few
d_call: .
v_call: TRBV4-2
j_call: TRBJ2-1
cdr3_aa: CASSQEKGYEQFF
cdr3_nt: TGTGCCAGCAGCCAAGAAAAGGGGTATGAGCAGTTCTTC

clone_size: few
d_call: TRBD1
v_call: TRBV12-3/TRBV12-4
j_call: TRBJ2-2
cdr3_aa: CASSRDRVTGELFF
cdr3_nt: TGTGCCAGCAGCCGGGACAGGGTCACCGGGGAGCTGTTTTTT

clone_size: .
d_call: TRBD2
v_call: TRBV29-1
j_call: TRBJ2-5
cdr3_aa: CSVVYGSSGVGETQYF
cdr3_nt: TGCAGCGTTGTGTACGGCTCAAGCGGGGTAGGGGAGACCCAGTACTTC

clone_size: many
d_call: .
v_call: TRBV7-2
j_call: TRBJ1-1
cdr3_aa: CASSTTGPGEAFF
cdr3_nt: TGTGCCAGCAGCACAACAGGCCCCGGTGAAGCTTTCTTT

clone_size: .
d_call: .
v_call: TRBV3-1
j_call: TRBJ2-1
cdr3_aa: CASSQFRSGREQFF
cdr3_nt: TGTGCCAGCAGCCAATTTCGGAGCGGTAGGGAGCAGTTCTTC

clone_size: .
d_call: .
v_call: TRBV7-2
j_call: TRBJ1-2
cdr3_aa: CASSLDTSYYGYTF
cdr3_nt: TGTGCCAGCAGCTTAGACACATCGTACTATGGCTACACCTTC

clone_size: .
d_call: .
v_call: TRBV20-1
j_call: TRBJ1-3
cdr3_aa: CSSIKGAPSSGNTIYF
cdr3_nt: TGCAGTTCCATCAAAGGGGCCCCGTCCTCTGGAAACACCATATATTTT

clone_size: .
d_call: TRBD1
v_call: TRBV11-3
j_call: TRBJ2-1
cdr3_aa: CASSFRTGGGVDEQFF
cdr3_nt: TGTGCCAGCAGCTTTCGGACAGGGGGTGGGGTAGATGAGCAGTTCTTC

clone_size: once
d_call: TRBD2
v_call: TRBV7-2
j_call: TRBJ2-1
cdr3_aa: CASSITSGRLYNEQFF
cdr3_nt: TGTGCCAGCAGCATAACTAGCGGGAGACTCTACAATGAGCAGTTCTTC

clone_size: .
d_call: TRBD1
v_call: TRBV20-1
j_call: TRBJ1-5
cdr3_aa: CSAAGTGGNQPQHF
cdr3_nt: TGCAGTGCTGCCGGGACAGGGGGGAATCAGCCCCAGCATTTT

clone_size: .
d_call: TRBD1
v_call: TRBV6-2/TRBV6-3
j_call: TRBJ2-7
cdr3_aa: CASRRTGATSEQYF
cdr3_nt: TGTGCCAGCAGGAGGACAGGGGCCACGAGCGAGCAGTACTTC

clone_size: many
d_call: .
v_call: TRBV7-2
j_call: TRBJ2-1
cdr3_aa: CASSLDPGSGEQFF
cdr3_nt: TGTGCCAGCAGCTTAGACCCCGGGAGTGGCGAGCAGTTCTTC

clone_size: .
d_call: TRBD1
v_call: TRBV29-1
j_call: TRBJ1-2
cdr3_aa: CSVEDSGTGYGYTF
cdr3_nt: TGCAGCGTTGAAGACTCCGGGACAGGGTATGGCTACACCTTC

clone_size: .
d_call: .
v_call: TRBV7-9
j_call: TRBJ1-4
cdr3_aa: CASSFGQGGEKLFF
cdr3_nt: TGTGCCAGCAGCTTTGGTCAGGGAGGAGAAAAACTGTTTTTT

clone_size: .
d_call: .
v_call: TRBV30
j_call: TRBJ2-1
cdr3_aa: CAWSRTDEQFF
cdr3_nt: TGTGCCTGGAGCAGGACGGATGAGCAGTTCTTC

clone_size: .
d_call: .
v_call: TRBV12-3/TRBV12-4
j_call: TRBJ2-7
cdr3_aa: CASSPARDPTYEQYF
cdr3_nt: TGTGCCAGCAGTCCCGCCCGGGACCCAACTTACGAGCAGTACTTC

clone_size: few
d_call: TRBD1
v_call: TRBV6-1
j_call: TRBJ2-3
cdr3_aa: CASSEATGVSTDTQYF
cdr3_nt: TGTGCCAGCAGTGAAGCGACAGGGGTTAGCACAGATACGCAGTATTTT

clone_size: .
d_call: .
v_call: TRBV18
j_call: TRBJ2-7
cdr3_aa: CASSPLGGGGHEQYF
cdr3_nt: TGTGCCAGCTCACCCCTGGGCGGGGGCGGCCACGAGCAGTACTTC

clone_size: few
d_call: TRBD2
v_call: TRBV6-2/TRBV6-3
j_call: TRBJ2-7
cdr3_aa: CASKEAGGIYEQYF
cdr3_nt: TGTGCCAGCAAGGAAGCGGGAGGTATTTACGAGCAGTACTTC

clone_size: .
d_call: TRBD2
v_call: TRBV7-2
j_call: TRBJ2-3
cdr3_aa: CASSPELAGATDTQYF
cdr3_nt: TGTGCCAGCAGCCCAGAGCTAGCGGGGGCAACAGATACGCAGTATTTT

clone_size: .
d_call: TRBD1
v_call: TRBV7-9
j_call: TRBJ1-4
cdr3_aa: CASSRPTGDEKLFF
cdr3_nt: TGTGCCAGCAGTCGGCCGACAGGGGACGAAAAACTGTTTTTT

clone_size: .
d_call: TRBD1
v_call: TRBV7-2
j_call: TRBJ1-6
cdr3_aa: CASSLQGGLYNSPLHF
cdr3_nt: TGTGCCAGCAGCCTCCAGGGGGGGCTCTATAATTCACCCCTCCACTTT

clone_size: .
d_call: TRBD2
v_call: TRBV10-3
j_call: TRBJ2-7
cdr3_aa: CAMRASGGYYEQYF
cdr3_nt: TGTGCCATGCGGGCGAGCGGGGGGTACTACGAGCAGTACTTC

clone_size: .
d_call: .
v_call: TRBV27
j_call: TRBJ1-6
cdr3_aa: CASSWSGTYNSPLHF
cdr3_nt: TGTGCCAGCAGTTGGTCCGGGACCTACAATTCACCCCTCCACTTT

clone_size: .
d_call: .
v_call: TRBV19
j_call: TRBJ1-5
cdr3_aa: CASSITSGNQPQHF
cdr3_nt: TGTGCCAGTAGTATCACAAGTGGCAATCAGCCCCAGCATTTT

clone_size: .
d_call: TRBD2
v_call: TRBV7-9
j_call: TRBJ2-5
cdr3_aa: CASSLARTSDGETQYF
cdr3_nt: TGTGCCAGCAGCTTAGCCCGGACTAGCGACGGGGAGACCCAGTACTTC

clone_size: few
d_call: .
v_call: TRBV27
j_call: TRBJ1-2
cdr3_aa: CASSPFTGDHGYTF
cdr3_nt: TGTGCCAGCAGTCCATTTACGGGAGATCATGGCTACACCTTC

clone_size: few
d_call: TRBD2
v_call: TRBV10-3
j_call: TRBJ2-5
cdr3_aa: CAIRGGTRLQETQYF
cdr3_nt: TGTGCCATCAGAGGCGGGACTAGACTACAAGAGACCCAGTACTTC

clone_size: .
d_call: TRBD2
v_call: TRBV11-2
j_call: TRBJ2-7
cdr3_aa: CASSPGLAGPVRLHEQYF
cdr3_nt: TGTGCCAGCAGCCCGGGACTAGCGGGGCCCGTTCGGCTCCACGAGCAGTACTTC

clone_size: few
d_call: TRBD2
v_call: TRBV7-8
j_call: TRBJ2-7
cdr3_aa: CASSLATSGRMTYEQYF
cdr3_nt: TGTGCCAGCAGCTTAGCGACTAGCGGGAGGATGACCTACGAGCAGTACTTC

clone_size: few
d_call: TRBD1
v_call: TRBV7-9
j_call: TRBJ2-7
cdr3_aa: CASSLGDRYYEQYF
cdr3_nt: TGTGCCAGCAGCTTAGGGGACAGATACTACGAGCAGTACTTC

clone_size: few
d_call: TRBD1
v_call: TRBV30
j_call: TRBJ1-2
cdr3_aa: CAWSTPGGFYGYTF
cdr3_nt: TGTGCCTGGAGTACGCCAGGGGGCTTTTATGGCTACACCTTC

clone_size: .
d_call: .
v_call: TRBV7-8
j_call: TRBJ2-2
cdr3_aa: CASLPFRVSNGELFF
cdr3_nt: TGTGCCAGTCTTCCTTTCAGGGTATCGAACGGGGAGCTGTTTTTT

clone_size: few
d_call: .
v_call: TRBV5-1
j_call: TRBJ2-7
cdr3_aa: CASSALAGLGYEQYF
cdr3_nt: TGCGCCAGCAGCGCCCTTGCGGGGTTGGGTTACGAGCAGTACTTC

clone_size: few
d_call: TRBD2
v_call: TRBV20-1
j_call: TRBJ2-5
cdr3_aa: CSARPGLAGFEETQYF
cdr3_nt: TGCAGTGCCCGGCCGGGACTAGCGGGATTTGAAGAGACCCAGTACTTC

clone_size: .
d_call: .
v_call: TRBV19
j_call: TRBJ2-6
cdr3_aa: CASSRGRVGANVLTF
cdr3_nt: TGTGCCAGTAGTAGGGGAAGAGTCGGGGCCAACGTCCTGACTTTC

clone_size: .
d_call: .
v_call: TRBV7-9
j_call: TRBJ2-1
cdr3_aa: CASSPGFRADEQFF
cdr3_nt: TGTGCCAGCAGCCCCGGGTTTCGGGCGGATGAGCAGTTCTTC

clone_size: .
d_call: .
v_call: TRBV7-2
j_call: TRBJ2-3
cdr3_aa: CASSLRGRPDTQYF
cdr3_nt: TGTGCCAGCAGCTTAAGAGGGAGACCAGATACGCAGTATTTT

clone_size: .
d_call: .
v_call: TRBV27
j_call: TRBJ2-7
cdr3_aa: CASSPKGASREQYF
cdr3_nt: TGTGCCAGCAGCCCAAAGGGAGCCTCGAGGGAGCAGTACTTC

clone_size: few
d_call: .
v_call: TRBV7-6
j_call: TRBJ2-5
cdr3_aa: CASSNGGETQYF
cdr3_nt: TGTGCCAGCAGCAATGGGGGGGAGACCCAGTACTTC

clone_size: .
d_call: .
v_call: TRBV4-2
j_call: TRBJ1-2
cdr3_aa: CASSHFSHPARTF
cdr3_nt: TGTGCCAGCAGCCATTTTTCGCACCCTGCTCGCACCTTC